Each of the 24 T cell receptor beta chains below was sequenced from the same sample in a study of cytomegalovirus exposure and HLA in healthy donors. PCR amplification relied on 60 Vbeta primers (plus 13 Jbeta primers). Clones were sequenced by immunoSEQ multiplex PCR, and TCRdb holds only the in-frame ones, with some missing. Of roughly 120,000 clones in the sample, 77% were seen once. The source material was PBMCs. These TCRs come from a young man in good health and CMV-seropositive.

The J gene is TRBJ2-7, the V gene TRBV6-5; TRBD2 matches at 9 bases. The CDR3 has 14 amino acids. Germline V gene data show CDR1 as MNHEY and CDR2 as SVGAGI. J lost 2 bases, V lost 6 bases, and 5 bases had no gene match. The DNA for the CDR3 is TGTGCCAGCAGCCCGAGCGGGGGGCCCTACGAGCAGTACTTC. It specifies CASSPSGGPYEQYF.

J is TRBJ1-2 and V is TRBV30; D ambiguous. Between the trimmed V and J ends, which lost 3 bases and 7 bases, there was a span of 15 bases. The CDR3 contains 13 residues. Germline loops: CDR1 GTSNPN, CDR2 SVGIG (reference sequence). The CDR3 loop is CAWSLVGGGGYTF. As DNA, the CDR3 is TGTGCCTGGAGCTTGGTGGGAGGTGGTGGCTACACCTTC.

The V call is TRBV5-1, the J call TRBJ1-1, with D possibly being TRBD1 (6 bases). The CDR3 loop spans 15 amino acids. V was pared by 3 bases and J by 0 bases, with 12 bases between. Germline CDR1 is SGHRS and CDR2 is YFSETQ. The CDR3 nucleotides are TGCGCCAGCAGCTCGACACAGGGTATGAACACTGAAGCTTTCTTT. It is translated as CASSSTQGMNTEAFF. Filled out from reference TRBV5-1 and TRBJ1-1, the complete variable domain reads KAGVTQTPRYLIKTRGQQVTLSCSPISGHRSVSWYQQTPGQGLQFLFEYFSETQRNKGNFPGRFSGRQFSNSRSEMNVSTLELGDSALYLCASSSTQGMNTEAFFGQGTRLTVV.

This clone was counted a single time. V is TRBV19 and J is TRBJ2-1; 7 positions match TRBD2. Germline lookup yields CDR1 LNHDA and CDR2 SQIVND (reference sequence). There are 16 residues in the CDR3. V shed 3 bases, J shed 6 bases, and the junction held 11 bases outside the gene matches. The CDR3 DNA follows: TGTGCCAGTAGTATTGTGGTAGGACTAGTAGGCAATGAGCAGTTCTTC. This codes for CASSIVVGLVGNEQFF.

J is TRBJ1-2 and V is TRBV5-4; the D gene is possibly TRBD1 (5 bases). CDR1 and CDR2 from the germline V gene are SGHNT and YYREEE (reference sequence). The germline V and J ends were trimmed by 4 bases and 2 bases, with 15 bases remaining between them. The CDR3 extends over 15 amino acids. The chain's CDR3 is CASSPAGDLNYGYTF. The CDR3 coding sequence is TGTGCCAGCAGCCCTGCGGGGGATTTAAACTATGGCTACACCTTC.

Note on this clone: A junction boundary mismatches the germline segment, possibly from a read error. The chain carries TRBV7-7 and TRBJ2-3, with 7 nucleotides matching TRBD1. There are 13 residues in the CDR3. Germline-derived CDR1 and CDR2 are SSHAT and FNYEAQ (reference sequence). The CDR3 reads CASSQTGTDTQYF. CDR3 DNA sequence: TGTGCTAGCAGCCAGACAGGGACGGATACGCAGTATTTT.

As for this clone: A junction end diverges from the germline sequence, so it may reflect a read error. The V gene is TRBV7-9, the J gene TRBJ1-1, with D possibly being TRBD1 (5 bases). This CDR3 contains 12 residues. CDR1 and CDR2 (germline): SEHNR, FQNEAQ (reference sequence). The chain's CDR3 is CSSSFGGTEAFF. The CDR3 DNA is TGTTCCAGCAGCTTTGGGGGGACTGAAGCTTTCTTT.

The chain joins TRBV6-4 to TRBJ2-1, with D unclear. The CDR3 has 16 amino acids. CDR1 and CDR2 (germline): MRHNA, SNTAGT. V lost 6 bases and J lost 4, with 19 bases in between. The CDR3 spells CASSHSASVQYNEQFF. As DNA, the CDR3 is TGTGCCAGCAGCCATTCGGCATCAGTACAGTACAATGAGCAGTTCTTC.

V is TRBV19 and J is TRBJ2-3; weak D call: TRBD2 (7 bases). The CDR3 has 15 residues. V lost 3 bases and J 4 bases, leaving 14 bases between the germline ends. Germline V lookup: CDR1 LNHDA, CDR2 SQIVND (reference sequence). This chain's CDR3 is CASSIDGGRADTQYF. CDR3 DNA: TGTGCCAGTAGTATTGACGGGGGGCGCGCAGATACGCAGTATTTT. Using reference TRBV19 and TRBJ2-3 for the parts outside the CDR3, the full variable domain is DGGITQSPKYLFRKEGQNVTLSCEQNLNHDAMYWYRQDPGQGLRLIYYSQIVNDFQKGDIAEGYSVSREKKESFPLTVTSAQKNPTAFYLCASSIDGGRADTQYFGPGTRLTVL.

This clone is a singleton in its sample. The J gene is TRBJ1-2, the V gene TRBV27, with a possible D match to TRBD1 (5 bases). Germline lookup yields CDR1 MNHEY and CDR2 SMNVEV (reference sequence). The CDR3 loop spans 16 amino acids. V lost 5 bases and J lost 4, with 20 bases in between. The CDR3 region has the DNA TGTGCCAGCAGTGGGACCGGGACTGCAACTCTCTATGGCTACACCTTC. It translates to CASSGTGTATLYGYTF.

This chain links TRBV10-3 with TRBJ2-7; D perhaps matches TRBD2 (5 bases). Germline CDR1 is ENHRY and CDR2 is SYGVKD. V was shortened by 11 bases and J by 0 bases, with 17 bases between the two germline ends. CDR3 length: 14 residues. The CDR3 sequence: CALSAGRDSYEQYF. The CDR3 region has the DNA TGTGCCCTTAGTGCCGGACGGGACTCCTACGAGCAGTACTTC.

For the CDR3, the DNA is TGTGCCAGCAGTTCCTTGGGACAGGATCTAACCTACACCTTC. Its protein product is CASSSLGQDLTYTF. V and J are TRBV6-5 and TRBJ1-2; 8 bases align to TRBD1. CDR3 length: 14 residues. V shed 4 bases, J shed 10 bases, and the junction held 11 bases outside the gene matches. Per the germline V gene, CDR1 is MNHEY and CDR2 is SVGAGI.

The genes are TRBV6-1 and TRBJ2-1; TRBD1 is a possible D gene (6 bases). This CDR3 spans 13 amino acids. The germline CDR1 and CDR2 sequences are MNHNS and SASEGT. V was shortened by 5 bases and J by 8 bases, with 13 bases between the two germline ends. CDR3 sequence: CASSRNRVDEQFF. CDR3 in DNA: TGTGCCAGCAGTAGAAACAGGGTTGATGAGCAGTTCTTC.

This clone occurred once. J is TRBJ1-5 and V is TRBV4-1; D remains ambiguous. Germline lookup yields CDR1 MGHRA and CDR2 YSYEKL. V shed 1 base and J shed 2 bases, with 18 bases lying between them. The CDR3 covers 18 residues. CDR3 bases: TGCGCCAGCAGCCAAGTCGAATGGTCGAGAGGTGGCAATCAGCCCCAGCATTTT. Translating gives CASSQVEWSRGGNQPQHF.

The chain couples TRBV6-5 to TRBJ2-2; the match to TRBD2 covers 10 bases. The length of the CDR3 is 15 residues. The J segment lost 4 bases and the V segment lost 8 bases, leaving 7 bases of the junction unmatched. Germline values: CDR1 MNHEY, CDR2 SVGAGI. The CDR3 protein is CASVGTSEFTGELFF. As DNA, the CDR3 is TGTGCCAGCGTTGGGACTAGCGAATTCACCGGGGAGCTGTTTTTT.

This clone came up once. The V and J genes are TRBV5-8 and TRBJ2-7; D is unclear. Trimming took 4 bases from V and 5 from J, leaving 7 bases between them. This CDR3 has 11 amino acids. Per germline, CDR1 SGHTS and CDR2 YDEGEE. The CDR3 is CASSVIHEQYF. In nucleotides, the CDR3 is TGTGCCAGCAGCGTCATCCACGAGCAGTACTTC.

In regard to this clone: Compared with germline, one end of the junction differs, possibly owing to a read error. The J gene is TRBJ2-1, the V gene TRBV7-7, with TRBD2 matching 11 bases. CDR1 and CDR2 (germline): SSHAT, FNYEAQ (reference sequence). There are 16 residues in the CDR3. CDR3 sequence (DNA): TGTGCTAGCAGCCCGAGAGTTGGGACTAGCGGTACCGAGCAGTTCTTC. Protein product: CASSPRVGTSGTEQFF.

This chain connects TRBV5-5 to TRBJ2-1; 10 nucleotides agree with TRBD2. The CDR3 is made up of 16 amino acids. The germline V gene has CDR1 SGHKS and CDR2 YYEKEE (reference sequence). Unmatched junction bases numbered 10, after V lost 4 bases and J lost 6 bases. The CDR3 reads CASSPEGSGRINEQFF. CDR3 nucleotide sequence: TGTGCCAGCAGCCCGGAGGGTAGCGGGAGGATCAATGAGCAGTTCTTC.

This rearrangement joins TRBV5-1 to TRBJ2-7; D possibly corresponds to TRBD2 (5 bases). Between the trimmed V and J ends, which lost 1 base and 3 bases, there was a span of 14 bases. Germline V lookup: CDR1 SGHRS, CDR2 YFSETQ. The CDR3 has 15 amino acids. CDR3 amino acids: CASSLIGSTNYEQYF. The CDR3, as DNA: TGCGCCAGCAGCTTGATTGGGAGTACGAACTACGAGCAGTACTTC.

The CDR3 region is CASSTWTGGGPYEQYF. The DNA of the CDR3 is TGCGCCAGCAGCACCTGGACAGGGGGCGGCCCCTACGAGCAGTACTTC. This chain joins TRBV5-1 and TRBJ2-5, with 11 bases that match TRBD1. Gene TRBJ2-7 matches the end of the DNA better, so the J call may be wrong. Germline-derived CDR1 and CDR2 are SGHRS and YFSETQ. The CDR3 extends over 16 amino acids.

V usage is TRBV9 and J usage is TRBJ2-1; D is uncertain. CDR1 and CDR2 (germline): SGDLS, YYNGEE. The CDR3 extends over 14 amino acids. Trimming cost V 0 bases and J 4 bases, with 8 bases left between them. The CDR3 DNA follows: TGTGCCAGCAGCGTAGAATTAACTTACAATGAGCAGTTCTTC. This codes for CASSVELTYNEQFF.

V and J are TRBV10-2 and TRBJ1-6; D not certain. The CDR3 has 18 amino acids. The V and J ends lost 4 bases and 0 bases respectively, with 16 bases between them. Germline loops: CDR1 WSHSY, CDR2 SAAADI. The CDR3 protein is CASSGKNLGSSYNSPLHF. CDR3 nucleotides: TGCGCCAGCAGTGGAAAGAACTTGGGGAGCTCCTATAATTCACCCCTCCACTTT.

The CDR3 protein is CASSPRQISYEQYF. The CDR3 DNA sequence: TGTGCCAGCTCACCAAGACAGATATCCTACGAGCAGTACTTC. This chain joins TRBV18 and TRBJ2-7; a weak D match, TRBD1 (5 bases). Trimming removed 2 bases from V and 1 base from J, with 9 bases in between. CDR1 is KGHSH, CDR2 LQKENI, per germline. The length of the CDR3 is 14 residues.

This clone was seen only a few times. The chain has TRBV9 and TRBJ2-3; the match to TRBD2 covers 10 bases. The CDR3 covers 16 residues. The V gene's germline CDR1 is SGDLS and CDR2 YYNGEE. The trim removed 4 bases at V and 2 bases at J, leaving 7 bases unmatched. In nucleotides, the CDR3 is TGTGCCAGCAGCCCGGGACTAGCGTCCTCCACAGATACGCAGTATTTT. Amino acids: CASSPGLASSTDTQYF.